The rows below give T cell receptor beta chains drawn from one sample of a study of blood T cell repertoires in COVID-19. Sequencing used immunoSEQ multiplex PCR; TCRdb keeps in-frame clones, though not all of them. The top ten hold around a sixth of the sample, which has roughly 46,000 clones, 75% to 90% seen once. The sample was peripheral blood. Receptors were obtained from a human donor in a cohort sampled during active COVID-19. The CDR3 runs from the conserved cysteine through the conserved F or W. D genes are given only for firm matches. Expanded clones get a size class; other rows say once, few or many, or leave the size out.

J gene: TRBJ2-1
clone size: -
D gene: TRBD1
V gene: TRBV4-1
CDR3 protein: CASSQADRVNEQFF
CDR3 DNA: TGCGCCAGCAGCCAAGCGGACAGGGTCAATGAGCAGTTCTTC

J gene: TRBJ2-3
clone size: once
D gene: TRBD2
V gene: TRBV5-6
CDR3 protein: CASSSIAGGRTQYF
CDR3 DNA: TGTGCCAGCAGCTCCATAGCGGGGGGCAGGACGCAGTATTTT

J gene: TRBJ2-1
clone size: -
D gene: TRBD2
V gene: TRBV7-3
CDR3 protein: CASSLRGTSGRAGNEQFF
CDR3 DNA: TGTGCCAGCAGCTTAAGGGGAACTAGCGGGAGGGCCGGGAATGAGCAGTTCTTC

J gene: TRBJ2-5
clone size: -
D gene: TRBD2
V gene: TRBV10-3
CDR3 protein: CAISGKAGVVETQYF
CDR3 DNA: TGTGCCATCAGTGGGAAAGCGGGAGTGGTAGAGACCCAGTACTTC

J gene: TRBJ1-1
clone size: -
D gene: TRBD1
V gene: TRBV6-4
CDR3 protein: CASRASQGAVEAFF
CDR3 DNA: TGTGCCAGCAGAGCGAGCCAGGGGGCGGTTGAAGCTTTCTTT

J gene: TRBJ1-2
clone size: -
D gene: -
V gene: TRBV5-1
CDR3 protein: CASSLATGSGYGYTF
CDR3 DNA: TGCGCCAGCAGCTTGGCAACGGGGAGCGGCTATGGCTACACCTTC

J gene: TRBJ1-2
clone size: -
D gene: -
V gene: TRBV12-3/TRBV12-4
CDR3 protein: CASSLGGNYGYTF
CDR3 DNA: TGTGCCAGCAGTTTGGGGGGTAACTATGGCTACACCTTC

J gene: TRBJ2-3
clone size: -
D gene: -
V gene: TRBV24-1
CDR3 protein: CATSDPDPIGTDTQYF
CDR3 DNA: TGTGCCACCAGTGACCCCGACCCCATCGGGACAGATACGCAGTATTTT

J gene: TRBJ2-7
clone size: -
D gene: -
V gene: TRBV19
CDR3 protein: CASTPGTGISYEQYF
CDR3 DNA: TGTGCCAGTACGCCGGGAACGGGAATCTCCTACGAGCAGTACTTC

J gene: TRBJ2-7
clone size: -
D gene: TRBD2
V gene: TRBV9
CDR3 protein: CASAKVGLADEQYF
CDR3 DNA: TGTGCCAGCGCAAAGGTGGGACTAGCGGACGAGCAGTACTTC

J gene: TRBJ2-2
clone size: -
D gene: TRBD1
V gene: TRBV19
CDR3 protein: CASSGSGTAQLELFF
CDR3 DNA: TGTGCCAGTAGTGGGTCCGGGACAGCCCAACTGGAGCTGTTTTTT

J gene: TRBJ2-5
clone size: -
D gene: -
V gene: TRBV19
CDR3 protein: CASAPPGAETQYF
CDR3 DNA: TGTGCCAGTGCCCCGCCGGGTGCGGAGACCCAGTACTTC

J gene: TRBJ1-1
clone size: -
D gene: TRBD1
V gene: TRBV28
CDR3 protein: CASRLPQGAGPEAFF
CDR3 DNA: TGTGCCAGCAGACTACCTCAGGGGGCAGGGCCTGAAGCTTTCTTT

J gene: TRBJ2-1
clone size: -
D gene: TRBD2
V gene: TRBV7-9
CDR3 protein: CASNQGLATNEQFF
CDR3 DNA: TGTGCCAGCAACCAAGGACTAGCTACGAATGAGCAGTTCTTC

J gene: TRBJ1-5
clone size: -
D gene: -
V gene: TRBV3-1/TRBV3-2
CDR3 protein: CASSQGPPPGPQHF
CDR3 DNA: TGTGCCAGCAGCCAAGGCCCCCCCCCAGGACCCCAGCATTTT

J gene: TRBJ2-7
clone size: few
D gene: TRBD2
V gene: TRBV7-9
CDR3 protein: CASSLNGLADYEQYF
CDR3 DNA: TGTGCCAGCAGCCTAAACGGACTAGCGGACTACGAGCAGTACTTC

J gene: TRBJ2-7
clone size: -
D gene: TRBD2
V gene: TRBV7-6
CDR3 protein: CASSATSGGYEQYF
CDR3 DNA: TGTGCCAGCAGCGCGACTAGCGGGGGTTACGAGCAGTACTTC

J gene: TRBJ1-4
clone size: -
D gene: TRBD1
V gene: TRBV7-9
CDR3 protein: CASSPGQGVSTNEKLFF
CDR3 DNA: TGTGCCAGCAGCCCGGGACAGGGTGTCTCAACTAATGAAAAACTGTTTTTT

J gene: TRBJ2-7
clone size: -
D gene: TRBD1
V gene: TRBV7-6
CDR3 protein: CASSPTGQGNYEQYF
CDR3 DNA: TGTGCCAGCAGCCCCACGGGACAGGGAAACTACGAGCAGTACTTC

J gene: TRBJ2-1
clone size: once
D gene: TRBD1
V gene: TRBV7-2
CDR3 protein: CASSLGPGGTGNEQFF
CDR3 DNA: TGTGCCAGCAGCTTAGGTCCAGGGGGAACGGGGAATGAGCAGTTCTTC

J gene: TRBJ1-2
clone size: -
D gene: -
V gene: TRBV27
CDR3 protein: CASSLSGGHLYGYTF
CDR3 DNA: TGTGCCAGCAGTTTATCTGGGGGACACCTCTATGGCTACACCTTC

J gene: TRBJ1-6
clone size: -
D gene: -
V gene: TRBV2
CDR3 protein: CASSGGQAFGSPLHF
CDR3 DNA: TGTGCCAGCAGTGGAGGGCAGGCGTTCGGTTCACCCCTCCACTTT

J gene: TRBJ2-7
clone size: -
D gene: -
V gene: TRBV12-3/TRBV12-4
CDR3 protein: CASSLGLFEQYF
CDR3 DNA: TGTGCCAGCAGTTTAGGGCTTTTCGAGCAGTACTTC

J gene: TRBJ1-6
clone size: few
D gene: -
V gene: TRBV3-1/TRBV3-2
CDR3 protein: CASSQDSPVSNSPLHF
CDR3 DNA: TGTGCCAGCAGCCAAGACTCACCGGTGTCGAATTCACCCCTCCACTTT

J gene: TRBJ2-1
clone size: -
D gene: TRBD2
V gene: TRBV30
CDR3 protein: CARTGLANNEQFF
CDR3 DNA: TGTGCCCGAACGGGACTAGCGAACAATGAGCAGTTCTTC

J gene: TRBJ2-2
clone size: -
D gene: TRBD1
V gene: TRBV5-1
CDR3 protein: CASSSWGTGQTGELFF
CDR3 DNA: TGCGCCAGCAGCTCATGGGGGACAGGGCAAACCGGGGAGCTGTTTTTT

J gene: TRBJ2-5
clone size: -
D gene: TRBD1
V gene: TRBV7-3
CDR3 protein: CASSSTGGLETQYF
CDR3 DNA: TGTGCCAGCAGTTCGACAGGGGGCTTAGAGACCCAGTACTTC

J gene: TRBJ2-7
clone size: -
D gene: TRBD1
V gene: TRBV6-5
CDR3 protein: CASTEPGQAGEQYF
CDR3 DNA: TGTGCCAGCACCGAACCGGGACAGGCAGGGGAGCAGTACTTC

J gene: TRBJ2-4
clone size: -
D gene: -
V gene: TRBV6-6
CDR3 protein: CASSPIAEDKNIQYF
CDR3 DNA: TGTGCCAGCAGCCCCATAGCGGAGGACAAAAACATTCAGTACTTC

J gene: TRBJ2-1
clone size: -
D gene: TRBD2
V gene: TRBV5-1
CDR3 protein: CASSRIAGDTYNEQFF
CDR3 DNA: TGCGCCAGCAGCCGGATAGCGGGAGATACCTACAATGAGCAGTTCTTC

J gene: TRBJ1-3
clone size: -
D gene: -
V gene: TRBV6-6
CDR3 protein: CASSYQNTIYF
CDR3 DNA: TGTGCCAGCAGTTATCAGAACACCATATATTTT